This T cell receptor (beta chain) was profiled in a study of cytomegalovirus exposure and HLA in healthy donors. Both 60 Vbeta primers and 13 Jbeta primers went into the PCR. Generated by immunoSEQ multiplex PCR, the TCRdb table keeps only in-frame clones and is missing some. The sample has under 200,000 clones; roughly 80% are singletons. The CDR3 is made up of 15 amino acids. Germline V gene data show CDR1 as SGHTA and CDR2 as FQGNSA. Trimming took 0 bases from V and 4 from J, leaving 9 bases between them. General observations from the study: The authors later found TCR association rates varying by HLA locus, with DRB1 most and HLA-C fewest. Certain indistinguishable V segments, among them TRBV6-2 and TRBV6-3, were excluded.

Of note for this clone: Its target is not known.

This sequence originates from a woman aged 50 to 65 in good health and CMV-seropositive. The V call is TRBV7-2, the J call TRBJ2-2; the D gene is possibly TRBD2 (6 bases). The sequencing input was PBMCs. This chain's CDR3 is CASSLAGRGTGELFF. CDR3 in DNA: TGTGCCAGCAGCTTAGCCGGGCGGGGCACCGGGGAGCTGTTTTTT.